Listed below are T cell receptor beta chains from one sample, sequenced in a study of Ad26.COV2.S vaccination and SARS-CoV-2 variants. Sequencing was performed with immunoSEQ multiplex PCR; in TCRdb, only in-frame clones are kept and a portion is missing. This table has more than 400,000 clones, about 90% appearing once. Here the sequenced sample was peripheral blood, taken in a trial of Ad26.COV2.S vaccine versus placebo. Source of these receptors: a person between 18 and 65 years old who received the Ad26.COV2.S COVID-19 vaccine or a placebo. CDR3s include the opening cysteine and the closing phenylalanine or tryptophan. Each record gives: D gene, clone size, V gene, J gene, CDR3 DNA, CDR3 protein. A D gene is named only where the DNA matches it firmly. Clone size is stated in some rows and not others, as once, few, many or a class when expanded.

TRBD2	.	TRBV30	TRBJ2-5	TGTGCCTGGAGGTGGGTTAGCGGGGGGCCACAAGAGACCCAGTACTTC	CAWRWVSGGPQETQYF
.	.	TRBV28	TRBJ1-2	TGTGCCAGCAGTTCAACAGGCTACACCTTC	CASSSTGYTF
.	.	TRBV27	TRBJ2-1	TGTGCCAGCAGTTTATCAGGTGGGGGGACTCTCTACAATGAGCAGTTCTTC	CASSLSGGGTLYNEQFF
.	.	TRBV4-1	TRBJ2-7	TGCGCCAGCAGCCAAGAATGGCTCGCCCCCAACGAGCAGTACTTC	CASSQEWLAPNEQYF
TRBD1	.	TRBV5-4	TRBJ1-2	TGTGCCAGCAGCGAAGGGGGCGGTTATGGCTACACCTTC	CASSEGGGYGYTF
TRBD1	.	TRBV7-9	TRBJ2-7	TGTGCCAGCAGCTTATTACGACAGGGCAGCGACGAGCAGTACTTC	CASSLLRQGSDEQYF
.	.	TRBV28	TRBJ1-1	TGTGCCAGCAGTTCCCGAATTGGTGGAGCTTTCTTT	CASSSRIGGAFF
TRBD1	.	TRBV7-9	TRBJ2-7	TGTGCCAGCAGCGACTCCACGGGGACAGGTTTCTACGAGCAGTACTTC	CASSDSTGTGFYEQYF
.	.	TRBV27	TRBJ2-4	TGTGCCAGCAGTTTAACCTGGGGGATAGCCAAAAACATTCAGTACTTC	CASSLTWGIAKNIQYF
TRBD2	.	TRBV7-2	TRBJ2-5	TGTGCCAGCAGCTCCAGCGGGACCCAAGAGACCCAGTACTTC	CASSSSGTQETQYF
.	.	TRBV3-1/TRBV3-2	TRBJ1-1	TGTGCCAGCACACACGAGGGGGGCACTGAAGCTTTCTTT	CASTHEGGTEAFF
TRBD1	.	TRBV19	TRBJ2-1	TGTGCCAGTACGGTCCAGGGGGCAACCTACAATGAGCAGTTCTTC	CASTVQGATYNEQFF
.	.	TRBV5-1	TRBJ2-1	TGCGCCAGCAGCTGGAAGGCAGGGGCTTACAATGAGCAGTTCTTC	CASSWKAGAYNEQFF
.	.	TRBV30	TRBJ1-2	TGTGCCTGGACAGTTAACTATGGCTACACCTTC	CAWTVNYGYTF
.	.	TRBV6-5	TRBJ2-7	TGTGCCAGCAGTTTTCGGATGGGCGAGCAGTACTTC	CASSFRMGEQYF
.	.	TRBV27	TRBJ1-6	TGTGCCAGCAGTCCTACCGACAGCACCGGGTCCTATAATTCACCCCTCCACTTT	CASSPTDSTGSYNSPLHF
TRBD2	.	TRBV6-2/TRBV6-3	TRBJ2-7	TGTGCCAGCAGTTCCCAATGGACTAGCGGGGGCTACGAGCAGTACTTC	CASSSQWTSGGYEQYF
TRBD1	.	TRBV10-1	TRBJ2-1	TGCGCCAGCAGCCGGGACAGGGGTAATGAGCAGTTCTTC	CASSRDRGNEQFF
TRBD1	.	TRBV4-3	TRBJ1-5	TGCGCCAGCAGCCAAGGAACAGGGGAGAGAGGTCAGCCCCAGCATTTT	CASSQGTGERGQPQHF
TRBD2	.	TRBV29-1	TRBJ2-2	TGCAGCGTTGACCTAGCGGGGCTCCCGAACACCGGGGAGCTGTTTTTT	CSVDLAGLPNTGELFF
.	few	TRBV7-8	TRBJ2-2	TGTGCCAGCAGCCCTTGGACGGGAGAGGGCGGGGAGCTGTTTTTT	CASSPWTGEGGELFF
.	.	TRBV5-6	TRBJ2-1	TGTGCCAGCAGCTTGCTACCGGGCTCCTACAATGAGCAGTTCTTC	CASSLLPGSYNEQFF
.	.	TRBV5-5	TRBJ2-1	TGTGCCAGCAGCTTGCAGAATCCCTCCTACAATGAGCAGTTCTTC	CASSLQNPSYNEQFF
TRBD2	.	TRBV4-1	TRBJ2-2	TGCGCCAGCAGCCAAGATGCTGTAACTAGCGGGGGGGTTAACACCGGGGAGCTGTTTTTT	CASSQDAVTSGGVNTGELFF
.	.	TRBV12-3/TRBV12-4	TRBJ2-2	TGTGCCACAAAGATCGCCGGGGAGCTGTTTTTT	CATKIAGELFF
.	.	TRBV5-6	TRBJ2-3	TGTGCCAGCAGCTTGCGGGGGTATGCGCCAGATACGCAGTATTTT	CASSLRGYAPDTQYF
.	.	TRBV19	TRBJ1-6	TGTGCCAGTACCCCCGGGCGAGGGAAATGGAATTCACCCCTCCACTTT	CASTPGRGKWNSPLHF
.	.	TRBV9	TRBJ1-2	TGTGCCAGCAGCGAGGATCCCATGGGGGATGGCTACACCTTC	CASSEDPMGDGYTF
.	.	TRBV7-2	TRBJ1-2	TGTGCCAGCGGCCAAGGAGGGGTTTATGGCTACACCTTC	CASGQGGVYGYTF
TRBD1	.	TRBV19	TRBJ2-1	TGTGCCAGTAGTAGATACAGGGGTCCCTACAATGAGCAGTTCTTC	CASSRYRGPYNEQFF
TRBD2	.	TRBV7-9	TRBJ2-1	TGTGCCAGCAGCTTTAGACTCGCGGGGGGGCCGGAACATGAGCAGTTCTTC	CASSFRLAGGPEHEQFF
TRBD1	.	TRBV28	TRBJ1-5	TGTGCCAGCAGTCCCGGACAGGGGTTTGGCAATCAGCCCCAGCATTTT	CASSPGQGFGNQPQHF
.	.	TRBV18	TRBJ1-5	TGTGCCAGCTCACCAGGTACAGTATATAGCAATCAGCCCCAGCATTTT	CASSPGTVYSNQPQHF
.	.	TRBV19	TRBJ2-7	TGTGCCAGTAGTTTTGGGGAAACCTACGAGCAGTACTTC	CASSFGETYEQYF
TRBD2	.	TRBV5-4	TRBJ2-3	TGTGCCAGCAGCCCAGATTTACAGCGGGGTACAGATACGCAGTATTTT	CASSPDLQRGTDTQYF
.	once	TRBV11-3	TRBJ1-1	TGTGCCAGCAGCTTAGGGGGAGGGGCTGAAGCTTTCTTT	CASSLGGGAEAFF
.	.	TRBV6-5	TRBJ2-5	TGTGCCAGCAGTTACTCGACATTTTTGGGTAGAGAGACCCAGTACTTC	CASSYSTFLGRETQYF
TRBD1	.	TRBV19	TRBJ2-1	TGTGCCAGTAGTACTTCCAGGACAGGGGGATACAATGAGCAGTTCTTC	CASSTSRTGGYNEQFF
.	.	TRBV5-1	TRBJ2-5	TGCGCCAGCAGCTTGGGTCAGCAAGAGACCCAGTACTTC	CASSLGQQETQYF
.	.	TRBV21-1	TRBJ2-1	TGTGCCAGCAGCAAAGCGAACTGCACCGGAGGCAATGAGCAGTTCTTC	CASSKANCTGGNEQFF